These T cell receptor beta chains were read from a single sample in a study of early T cells in non-severe SARS-CoV-2 infection. A single record per CDR3 protein comes from TCRdb applying MiXCR to the 5' RACE reads. This sample yields roughly 58,000 distinct CDR3 sequences, of which 11% are seen a single time; approximately 10% belongs to the top ten. Sequenced sample: whole blood. The receptors shown here come from an adult who was a healthcare worker with PCR-confirmed SARS-CoV-2 infection or an uninfected control (not recorded which). Both conserved end residues are part of each CDR3. The order of the fields is D gene, V gene, clone size, J gene, CDR3 DNA, CDR3 protein. The D gene is left open where the match is weak. The listing skips clone size in some rows; elsewhere it reads once, few, many or a size class.

NA	TRBV5-6	many	TRBJ1-4	TGTGCCAGCAGCTCGAAACCCACTGCCGTCTATGAAAAACTGTTTTTT	CASSSKPTAVYEKLFF
NA	TRBV18	NA	TRBJ2-3	TGTGCCAGCTCACCTCGCCGAACAGATACGCAGTATTTT	CASSPRRTDTQYF
NA	TRBV29-1	few	TRBJ2-1	TGCAGCGTTGATGTGGGCAGGGTTACCTACAATAAGGGTGAGCAGTTCTTC	CSVDVGRVTYNKGEQFF
NA	TRBV28	few	TRBJ2-7	TGTGCCAGCAGGAGTACCGGGGGACCCTACGAGCAGTACTTC	CASRSTGGPYEQYF
TRBD1	TRBV12-3/TRBV12-4	NA	TRBJ2-7	TGTGCCAGCACCTTTGGGGGACAGGGATTCGACGAGCAGTACTTC	CASTFGGQGFDEQYF
NA	TRBV7-3	few	TRBJ1-1	TGTGCCAGCAGCAAGGACAGTAAAACTGAAGCTTTCTTT	CASSKDSKTEAFF
TRBD1	TRBV5-1	NA	TRBJ2-1	TGCGCCAGCAGCTTGGCGCCAGGGGGCTACAATGAGCAGTTCTTC	CASSLAPGGYNEQFF
NA	TRBV3-1	NA	TRBJ2-5	TGTGCCAGCAGCCAAATAGTGGAGACCCAGTACTTC	CASSQIVETQYF
TRBD1	TRBV10-3	many	TRBJ1-6	TGTGCCATCGGGTCGCAGGGGGCAGGGGATTCACCCCTCCACTTT	CAIGSQGAGDSPLHF
NA	TRBV7-9	many	TRBJ2-3	TGTGCCAGCGGTCCTAGGACACATTCAGATACGCAGTATTTT	CASGPRTHSDTQYF
NA	TRBV20-1	NA	TRBJ2-5	TGCAGTGCTAGAGTACCCGAGTTAAAGACCCAGTACTTC	CSARVPELKTQYF
NA	TRBV2	many	TRBJ1-5	TGTGCCAGCAGTGTCGAGGATAATCAGCCCCAGCATTTT	CASSVEDNQPQHF
NA	TRBV29-1	NA	TRBJ2-7	TGCAGCGTTGAAGTCCATCACGAGCAGTACTTC	CSVEVHHEQYF
TRBD1	TRBV6-5	many	TRBJ1-1	TGTGCCAGCAGTCAACGGGGACAGGTGAACACTGAAGCTTTCTTT	CASSQRGQVNTEAFF
TRBD1	TRBV18	many	TRBJ1-3	TGTGCCAGCTCACCGGGACAGGGAGGAAACACCATATATTTT	CASSPGQGGNTIYF
NA	TRBV6-1	few	TRBJ2-7	TGTGCCAGCAGTGAGGCCGCCGGGCGGAGATACGAGCAGTACTTC	CASSEAAGRRYEQYF
NA	TRBV24-1	many	TRBJ1-1	TGTGCCACCAGTGATTTCAAGAACACTGAAGCTTTCTTT	CATSDFKNTEAFF
TRBD2	TRBV3-1	NA	TRBJ2-1	TGTGCCAGCAGCCAAGATCCGCGAGTAGCGGGGGAGCAGTTCTTC	CASSQDPRVAGEQFF
NA	TRBV20-1	many	TRBJ2-7	TGCAGTGCTAGAACCGGGACCTTAGGGTACGAGCAGTACTTC	CSARTGTLGYEQYF
NA	TRBV9	NA	TRBJ2-3	TGTGCCAGCAGCGTAGGAGGGGGTCGACCAGATACGCAGTATTTT	CASSVGGGRPDTQYF
TRBD2	TRBV29-1	NA	TRBJ2-1	TGCAGCGTTGAAGGACCCCAAGGCGGGAGGTTAAATGAGCAGTTCTTC	CSVEGPQGGRLNEQFF
TRBD2	TRBV28	NA	TRBJ2-5	TGTGCCAGCAGAGTCCCCCTCAGCGGGGTAGAGACCCAGTACTTC	CASRVPLSGVETQYF